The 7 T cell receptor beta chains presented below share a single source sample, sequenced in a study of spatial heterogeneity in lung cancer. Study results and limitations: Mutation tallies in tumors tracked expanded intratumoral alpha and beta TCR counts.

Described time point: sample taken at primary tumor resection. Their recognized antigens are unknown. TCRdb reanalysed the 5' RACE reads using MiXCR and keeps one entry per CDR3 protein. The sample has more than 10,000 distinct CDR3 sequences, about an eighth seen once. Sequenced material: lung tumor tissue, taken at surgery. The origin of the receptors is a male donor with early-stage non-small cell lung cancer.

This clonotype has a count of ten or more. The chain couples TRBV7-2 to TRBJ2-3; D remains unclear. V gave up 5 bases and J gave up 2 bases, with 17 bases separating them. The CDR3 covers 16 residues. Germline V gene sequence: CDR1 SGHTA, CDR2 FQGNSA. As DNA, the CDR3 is TGTGCCAGCAGCAAACAACCCGACGGGTACACAGATACGCAGTATTTT. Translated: CASSKQPDGYTDTQYF.

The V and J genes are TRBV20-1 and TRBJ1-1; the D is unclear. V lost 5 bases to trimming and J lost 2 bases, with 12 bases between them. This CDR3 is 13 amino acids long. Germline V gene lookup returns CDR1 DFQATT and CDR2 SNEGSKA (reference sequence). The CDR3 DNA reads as TGCAGTGCTCTCACCGACAAAAACACTGAAGCTTTCTTT. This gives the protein CSALTDKNTEAFF.

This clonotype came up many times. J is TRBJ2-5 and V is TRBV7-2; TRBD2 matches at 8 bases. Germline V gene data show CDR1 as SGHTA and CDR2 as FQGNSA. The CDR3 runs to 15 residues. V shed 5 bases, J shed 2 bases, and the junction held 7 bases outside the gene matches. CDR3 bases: TGTGCCAGCAGCCCGGGGGGGGCAGGACAAGAGACCCAGTACTTC. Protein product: CASSPGGAGQETQYF.

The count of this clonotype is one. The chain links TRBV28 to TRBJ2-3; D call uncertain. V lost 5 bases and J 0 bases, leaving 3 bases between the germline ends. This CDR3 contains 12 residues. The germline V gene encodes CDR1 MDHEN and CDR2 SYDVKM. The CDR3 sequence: CASSLSTDTQYF. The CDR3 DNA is TGTGCCAGCAGTCTTAGCACAGATACGCAGTATTTT.

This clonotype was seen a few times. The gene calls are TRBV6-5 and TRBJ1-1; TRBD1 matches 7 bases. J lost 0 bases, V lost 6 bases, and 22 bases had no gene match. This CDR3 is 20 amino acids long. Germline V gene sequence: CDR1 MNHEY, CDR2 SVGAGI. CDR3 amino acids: CASRLLTLDRENRLNTEAFF. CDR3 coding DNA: TGTGCCAGCAGGTTGCTCACCCTCGACAGGGAAAACCGCCTGAACACTGAAGCTTTCTTT.

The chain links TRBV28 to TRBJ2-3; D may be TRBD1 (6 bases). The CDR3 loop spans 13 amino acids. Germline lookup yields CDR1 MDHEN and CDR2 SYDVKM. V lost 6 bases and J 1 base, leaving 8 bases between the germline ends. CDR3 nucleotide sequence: TGTGCCAGCAGCCCAGGGGGCACAGATACGCAGTATTTT. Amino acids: CASSPGGTDTQYF.

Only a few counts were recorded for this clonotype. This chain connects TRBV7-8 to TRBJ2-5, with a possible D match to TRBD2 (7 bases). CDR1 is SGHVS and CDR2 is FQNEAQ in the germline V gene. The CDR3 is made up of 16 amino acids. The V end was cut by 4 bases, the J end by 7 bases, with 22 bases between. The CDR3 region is CASSYHASGEGGTQYF. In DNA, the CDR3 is TGTGCCAGCAGCTATCACGCTAGCGGCGAGGGGGGGACCCAGTACTTC.